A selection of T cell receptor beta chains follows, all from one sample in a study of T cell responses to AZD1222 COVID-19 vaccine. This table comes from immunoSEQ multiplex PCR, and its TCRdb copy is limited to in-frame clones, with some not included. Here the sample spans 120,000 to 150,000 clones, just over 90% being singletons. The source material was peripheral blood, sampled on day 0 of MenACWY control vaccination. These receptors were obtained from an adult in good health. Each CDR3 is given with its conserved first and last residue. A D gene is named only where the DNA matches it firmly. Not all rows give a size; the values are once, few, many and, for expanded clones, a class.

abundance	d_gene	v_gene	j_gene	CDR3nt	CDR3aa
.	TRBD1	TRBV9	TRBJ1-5	TGTGCCAGCAGCTTGGGACAGAATAGCAATCAGCCCCAGCATTTT	CASSLGQNSNQPQHF
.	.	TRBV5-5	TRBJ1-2	TGTGCCAGCAGCTTGTTGTCAGGCTATGGCTACACCTTC	CASSLLSGYGYTF
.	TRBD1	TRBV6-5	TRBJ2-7	TGTGCCAGCAGTTCTCTCGGGACAGGGCGATACGAGCAGTACTTC	CASSSLGTGRYEQYF
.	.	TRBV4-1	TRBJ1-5	TGCGCCAGCAGCCAGTTAGACGGAGGATTTAGCAATCAGCCCCAGCATTTT	CASSQLDGGFSNQPQHF
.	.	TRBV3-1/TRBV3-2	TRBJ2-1	TGTGCCAGCAGCCAAGACGGGGAGCAGTTCTTC	CASSQDGEQFF
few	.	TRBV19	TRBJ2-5	TGTGCCAGTAGTATAATGGAGACCCAGTACTTC	CASSIMETQYF
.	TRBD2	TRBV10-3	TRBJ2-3	TGTGCCATCGGAGCTAGCGGGGGCACAGATACGCAGTATTTT	CAIGASGGTDTQYF
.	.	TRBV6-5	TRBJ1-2	TGTGCCAGCAGTTCGCCGGGGGGCGTCAATCCCTATGGCTACACCTTC	CASSSPGGVNPYGYTF
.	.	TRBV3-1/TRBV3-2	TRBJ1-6	TGTGCCAGCAGCCAGGAATATTCACCCCTCCACTTT	CASSQEYSPLHF
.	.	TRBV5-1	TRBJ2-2	TGCGCCAGCAGCATTGGGACGGCCGCGAACACCGGGGAGCTGTTTTTT	CASSIGTAANTGELFF
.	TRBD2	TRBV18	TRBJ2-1	TGTGCCAGCTCACCGGGACAGGGGACTAGCGGGGGGGCCTTGTTCTTC	CASSPGQGTSGGALFF
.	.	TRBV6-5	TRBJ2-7	TGTGCCAGCAGTTACGCCAGCCACTCCTCCTACGAGCAGTACTTC	CASSYASHSSYEQYF
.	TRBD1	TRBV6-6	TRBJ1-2	TGTGCCAGCAGTTATGGGACGACAGGGGACTATGGCTACACCTTC	CASSYGTTGDYGYTF
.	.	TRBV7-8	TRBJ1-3	TGTGCCAGCAGCTTTCCCTCTGGAAACACCATATATTTT	CASSFPSGNTIYF
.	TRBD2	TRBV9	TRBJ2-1	TGTGCCAGCAGCGTACAACTAGCGGGGGGTCGGAGCTCCTACAATGAGCAGTTCTTC	CASSVQLAGGRSSYNEQFF
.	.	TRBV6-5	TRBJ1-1	TGTGCCAGTAGGGTGGGGAGTGTAGGCACTGAAGCTTTCTTT	CASRVGSVGTEAFF
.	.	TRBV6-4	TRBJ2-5	TGTGCCAGCAGTGACTCGGCCGGGAGCGAGACCCAGTACTTC	CASSDSAGSETQYF
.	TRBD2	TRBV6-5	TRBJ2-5	TGTGCCAGCAGTTATCCCGGGACTAGCTCGACCCAGTACTTC	CASSYPGTSSTQYF
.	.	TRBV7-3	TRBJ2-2	TGTGCCAGCAGCCCAGGGGAAACCGGGGAGCTGTTTTTT	CASSPGETGELFF
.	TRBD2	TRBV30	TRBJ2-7	TGTGCCTGGAGCCGACTAGCGGGATCAACGTTCGAGCAGTACTTC	CAWSRLAGSTFEQYF
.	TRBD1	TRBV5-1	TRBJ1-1	TGCGCCAGCAGACGGGACAGAGAAGGTGAAGCTTTCTTT	CASRRDREGEAFF
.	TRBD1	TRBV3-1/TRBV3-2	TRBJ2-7	TGTGCCAGCAGCCAACTGGACAGGGGCGGGTACGAGCAGTACTTC	CASSQLDRGGYEQYF
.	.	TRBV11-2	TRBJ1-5	TGTGCCAGCAGCTTAGAAGGGAAACCCCAGCATTTT	CASSLEGKPQHF
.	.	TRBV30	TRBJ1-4	TGTGCCTGGAGTGTAGCGGGGAGCACTAATGAAAAACTGTTTTTT	CAWSVAGSTNEKLFF
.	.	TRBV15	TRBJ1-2	TGTGCCACCAGGACACCGACAGAGAACTATGGCTACACCTTC	CATRTPTENYGYTF
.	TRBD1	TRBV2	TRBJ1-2	TGTGCCAGCTCACCCGGACAGGGGGGATCTAACTATGGCTACACCTTC	CASSPGQGGSNYGYTF
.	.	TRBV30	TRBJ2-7	TGTGCCTGGGATTCCGGGACACTCTACGAGCAGTACTTC	CAWDSGTLYEQYF
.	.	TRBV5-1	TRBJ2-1	TGCGCCAGCAGCCCCACGTGGGGCGCCGACTACAATGAGCAGTTCTTC	CASSPTWGADYNEQFF
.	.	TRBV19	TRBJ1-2	TGTGCCAGTAGTGTAGGCGGTGACAGGAGGGGCTACACCTTC	CASSVGGDRRGYTF
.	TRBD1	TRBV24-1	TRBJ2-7	TGTGCCACCAGTGATTCCCGCAGGGGGCGACCCTACGAGCAGTACTTC	CATSDSRRGRPYEQYF
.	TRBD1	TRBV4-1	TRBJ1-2	TGCGCCAGCAGCCAAGTGCAGGGGGTCGTAGATGGCTACACCTTC	CASSQVQGVVDGYTF
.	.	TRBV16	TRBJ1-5	TGTGCCAGCAGCCAATCGGAAGGAACTAGCAATCAGCCCCAGCATTTT	CASSQSEGTSNQPQHF
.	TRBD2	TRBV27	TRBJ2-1	TGTGCCAGCAAAACCGGGACTAGCGGGAGATATGGTGAGCAGTTCTTC	CASKTGTSGRYGEQFF
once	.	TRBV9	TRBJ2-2	TGTGCCAGCAGCGTACAGGTCTCCACCGCCGGGGAGCTGTTTTTT	CASSVQVSTAGELFF
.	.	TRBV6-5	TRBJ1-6	TGTGCCAGCATTTCAACAGGGCGTTCACCCCTCCACTTT	CASISTGRSPLHF